Only a few counts were recorded for the clone carrying this T cell receptor (beta chain). Its antigen is undetermined. This entry belongs to a study of a mutant IDH1 vaccine in newly diagnosed glioma. On the study more broadly: Patients received vaccination from 4-6 weeks after radiotherapy alone, or with temozolomide cycles. Most patients had received both radiotherapy and temozolomide, the prior options being radiotherapy, temozolomide, or both.

Time point described: week 5, during vaccination. Every vaccine dose comprised 300 ug of mutant IDH1 20-mer peptide plus topical imiquimod. The method was immunoSEQ multiplex PCR; TCRdb's version includes in-frame clones alone and lacks a portion of them. Seen here are 52,000 or so clones, 65% to 90% observed once, and the top ten hold approximately 3%. V was shortened by 4 bases and J by 1 base, with 14 bases between the two germline ends. Germline V CDR1 and CDR2: SGHNT, YYREEE (reference sequence). CDR3 length: 15 residues. Findings and limits, study-wide: Altogether, 80% to 95% of patients exhibited vaccine-induced immune responses.

This sequence was found in a woman aged 18-29 years with glioma. Some clones in this sample may be carry-over from other donors' samples. Sequenced here: PBMCs, sampled from a glioma patient whose treatment included an IDH1 peptide vaccine. The V and J genes are TRBV5-4 and TRBJ1-1; D ambiguous. Written as DNA, the CDR3 is TGTGCCAGCAGCCTGGTTTCGGGAGCGAACACTGAAGCTTTCTTT. As protein: CASSLVSGANTEAFF.